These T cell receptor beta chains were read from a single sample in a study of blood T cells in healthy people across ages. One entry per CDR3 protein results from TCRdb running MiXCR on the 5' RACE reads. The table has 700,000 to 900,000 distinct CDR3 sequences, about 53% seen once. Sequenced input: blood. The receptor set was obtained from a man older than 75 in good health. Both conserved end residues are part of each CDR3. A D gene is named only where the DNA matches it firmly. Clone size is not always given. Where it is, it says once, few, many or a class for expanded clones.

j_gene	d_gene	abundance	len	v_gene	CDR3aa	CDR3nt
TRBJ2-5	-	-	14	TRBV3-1	CASSQGRTVGTQYF	TGTGCCAGCAGCCAAGGACGGACTGTGGGGACCCAGTACTTC
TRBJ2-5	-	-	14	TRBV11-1	CASSPRGGQETQYF	TGTGCCAGCAGCCCCCGTGGGGGCCAAGAGACCCAGTACTTC
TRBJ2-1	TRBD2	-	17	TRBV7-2	CASSLASGSLGNREQFF	TGTGCCAGCAGCTTAGCCAGCGGGAGCCTCGGCAATCGTGAGCAGTTCTTC
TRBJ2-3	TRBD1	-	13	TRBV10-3	CAIRDRVGDTQYF	TGTGCCATCAGGGACAGGGTTGGAGATACGCAGTATTTT
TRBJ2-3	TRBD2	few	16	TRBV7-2	CASSPSEREGTDTQYF	TGTGCCAGCAGCCCCTCCGAGCGGGAGGGGACAGATACGCAGTATTTT
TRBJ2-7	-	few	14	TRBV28	CASSFPGLPYEQYF	TGTGCCAGCAGTTTCCCCGGGCTACCCTACGAGCAGTACTTC
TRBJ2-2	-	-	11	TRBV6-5	CASNSVGELFF	TGTGCCAGCAATAGTGTCGGGGAGCTGTTTTTT
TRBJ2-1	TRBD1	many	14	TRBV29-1	CSVEGGGAYNEQFF	TGCAGCGTTGAAGGAGGGGGCGCTTACAATGAGCAGTTCTTC
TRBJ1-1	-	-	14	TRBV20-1	CSAGSWTANTEAFF	TGCAGTGCTGGCAGCTGGACAGCGAACACTGAAGCTTTCTTT
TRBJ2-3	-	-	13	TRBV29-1	CSVAPGLTDTQYF	TGCAGCGTTGCTCCGGGGCTCACAGATACGCAGTATTTT
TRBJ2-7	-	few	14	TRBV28	CASRPLGGTYEQYF	TGTGCCAGCAGGCCTCTAGGCGGGACCTACGAGCAGTACTTC
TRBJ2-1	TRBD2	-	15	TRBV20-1	CSARDLTSGYNEQFF	TGCAGTGCTAGAGATCTGACTAGCGGGTACAATGAGCAGTTCTTC
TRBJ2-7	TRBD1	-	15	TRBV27	CASGRFRDRGYEQYF	TGTGCCAGTGGCCGATTCCGGGACAGGGGTTACGAGCAGTACTTC
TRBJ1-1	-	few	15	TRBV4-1	CASSQTGTGYTEAFF	TGCGCCAGCAGCCAAACGGGGACGGGGTACACTGAAGCTTTCTTT
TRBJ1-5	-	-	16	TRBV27	CASSLSKGSGNQPQHF	TGTGCCAGCAGTTTATCGAAAGGTAGTGGCAATCAGCCCCAGCATTTT
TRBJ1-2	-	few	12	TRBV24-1	CATFGPGDGYTF	-
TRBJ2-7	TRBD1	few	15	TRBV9	CASSVDDRGPYEQYF	TGTGCCAGCAGCGTAGATGACAGGGGCCCCTACGAGCAGTACTTC
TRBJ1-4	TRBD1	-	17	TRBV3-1	CASSQTPGQGNNEKLFF	TGTGCCAGCAGCCAAACCCCGGGACAGGGTAATAATGAAAAACTGTTTTTT
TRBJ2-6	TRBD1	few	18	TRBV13	CASIPPDRGLGGANVLTF	TGTGCCAGCATACCCCCGGACAGGGGGCTAGGTGGGGCCAACGTCCTGACTTTC
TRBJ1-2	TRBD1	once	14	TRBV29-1	CSVADRLGGYGYTF	TGCAGCGTTGCGGACAGGCTAGGGGGCTATGGCTACACCTTC
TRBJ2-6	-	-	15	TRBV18	CASSPAGPGANVLTF	TGTGCCAGCTCTCCAGCAGGTCCTGGGGCCAACGTCCTGACTTTC
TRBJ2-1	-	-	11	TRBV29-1	CSVGSGNEQFF	TGCAGCGTTGGGAGCGGGAATGAGCAGTTCTTC
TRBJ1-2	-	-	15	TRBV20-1	CSARDRGGFVDGYTF	TGCAGTGCTAGAGATCGAGGGGGGTTCGTGGATGGCTACACCTTC
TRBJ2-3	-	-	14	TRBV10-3	CAISDSGRTDTQYF	TGTGCCATCAGTGATAGCGGCCGCACAGATACGCAGTATTTT
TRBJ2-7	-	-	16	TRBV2	CASRGLAASPRNEQYF	TGTGCCAGCCGGGGGCTAGCGGCCTCCCCTCGGAATGAGCAGTACTTC
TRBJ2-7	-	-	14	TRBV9	CASSVATGTYEQYF	TGTGCCAGCAGCGTAGCTACAGGGACCTACGAGCAGTACTTC
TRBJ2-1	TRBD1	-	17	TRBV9	CASSVVGQASLHDEQFF	TGTGCCAGCAGCGTAGTTGGACAGGCCTCCCTCCACGATGAGCAGTTCTTC
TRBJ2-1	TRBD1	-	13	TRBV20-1	CNCMTGSYNEQFF	TGCAACTGCATGACAGGGTCGTACAATGAGCAGTTCTTC
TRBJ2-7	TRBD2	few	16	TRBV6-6	CASSYSRTSGSYEQYF	TGTGCCAGCAGTTACTCCAGGACTAGCGGGAGCTACGAGCAGTACTTC
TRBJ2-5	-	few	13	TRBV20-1	CSARPAQRETQYF	TGCAGTGCTAGACCGGCCCAGAGGGAGACCCAGTACTTC
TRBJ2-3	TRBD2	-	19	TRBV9	CTSSVAPQREGLWKDTQYF	TGTACCAGCAGCGTAGCCCCCCAGCGGGAGGGCCTTTGGAAAGATACGCAGTATTTT
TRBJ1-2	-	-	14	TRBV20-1	CSASLAATNYGYTF	TGCAGTGCTAGTTTGGCAGCGACTAACTATGGCTACACCTTC
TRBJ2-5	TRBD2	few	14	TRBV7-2	CASRVSGEQETQYF	TGTGCCAGCAGAGTTAGCGGGGAGCAAGAGACCCAGTACTTC
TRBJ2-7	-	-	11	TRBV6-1	CASGGTYEQYF	TGTGCCAGCGGGGGCACCTACGAGCAGTACTTC
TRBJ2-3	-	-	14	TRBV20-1	CSARSGGNADTQYF	TGCAGTGCTAGATCCGGGGGAAACGCAGATACGCAGTATTTT
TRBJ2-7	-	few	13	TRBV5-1	CASSVPGGHEQYF	TGCGCCAGCAGCGTACCGGGCGGGCACGAGCAGTACTTC
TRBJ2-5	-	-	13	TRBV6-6	CASSRSEAETQYF	TGTGCCAGCAGTCGCTCCGAGGCGGAGACCCAGTACTTC
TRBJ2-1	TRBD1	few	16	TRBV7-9	CASSRTGVEAYNEQFF	TGTGCCAGCAGCCGGACAGGGGTTGAGGCATACAATGAGCAGTTCTTC
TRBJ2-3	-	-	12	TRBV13	CASSPFTDTQYF	TGTGCCAGCAGCCCTTTCACAGATACGCAGTATTTT
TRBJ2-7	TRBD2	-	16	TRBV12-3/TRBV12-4	CASSFQVAGSSYEQYF	TGTGCCAGCAGTTTCCAGGTAGCGGGGAGCTCCTACGAGCAGTACTTC
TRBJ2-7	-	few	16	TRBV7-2	CASSLARGQSSYEQYF	TGTGCCAGCAGCTTAGCTCGGGGCCAGAGTTCCTACGAGCAGTACTTC
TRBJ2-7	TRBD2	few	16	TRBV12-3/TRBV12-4	CASSFHGRADPYEQYF	TGTGCCAGCAGTTTTCACGGGAGGGCCGATCCCTACGAGCAGTACTTC
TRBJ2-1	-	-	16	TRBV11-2	CASSLERPFSYNEQFF	TGTGCCAGCAGCTTAGAGCGCCCCTTCTCCTACAATGAGCAGTTCTTC
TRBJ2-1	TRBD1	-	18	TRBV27	CASTPYGDRGRFPNEQFF	TGTGCCAGCACACCGTACGGAGACAGGGGGCGCTTCCCCAATGAGCAGTTCTTC
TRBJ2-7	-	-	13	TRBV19	CASSVTDSYEQYF	TGTGCCAGTAGTGTGACGGACTCCTACGAGCAGTACTTC
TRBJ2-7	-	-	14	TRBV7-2	CASSSGRFSYEQYF	TGTGCCAGCAGCTCGGGACGTTTCTCCTACGAGCAGTACTTC
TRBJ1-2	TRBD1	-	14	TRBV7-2	CASSIRDRGFGYTF	TGTGCCAGCAGCATCCGAGACAGGGGGTTTGGCTACACCTTC